The 27 T cell receptor beta chains listed next were all sequenced from one sample in a study of chemoradiotherapy in HPV16-positive cancers. Produced via immunoSEQ multiplex PCR; TCRdb's table is partial and in-frame only. The sample yields about 5,700 clones, approximately 90% seen once. The material sequenced was blood, taken from a patient who underwent chemoradiotherapy. The receptors stem from a human donor with HPV-associated anogenital cancer.

V is TRBV21-1 and J is TRBJ2-7; TRBD1 is the table's D call, not checked against the DNA. TRBV21-1 is a recognized pseudogene. The CDR3 is 16 residues long. CDR3 in DNA: TGTGCCAGCAGCCGTACTGTACAGGACCAGCTCCTTCCACCGAACTTC. This gives the protein CASSRTVQDQLLPPNF.

This chain uses TRBV15 with TRBJ1-2, with 10 nucleotides matching TRBD1. This CDR3 has 18 residues. Unmatched junction bases numbered 14, after V lost 0 bases and J lost 7 bases. Germline V gives CDR1 LNHNV, CDR2 YYDKDF (reference sequence). The DNA of the CDR3 is TGTGCCACCAGCAGAGATTTTGGGACAGGGGTAGGGTTTATTGGCTACACCTTC. The encoded protein is CATSRDFGTGVGFIGYTF.

The sample holds one count of this clone. The chain carries TRBV2 and TRBJ1-5; D call uncertain. This CDR3 spans 13 amino acids. The V gene lost 3 bases and the J gene lost 7 bases, with 10 bases spanning the gap. The germline V gene encodes CDR1 SNHLY and CDR2 FYNNEI. The CDR3 is CASSEGFGQPQHF. Here the CDR3 DNA reads TGTGCCAGCAGTGAGGGCTTCGGGCAGCCCCAGCATTTT.

The gene calls are TRBV2 and TRBJ2-4; D perhaps matches TRBD2 (6 bases). Germline CDR1 is SNHLY and CDR2 is FYNNEI. The V and J ends lost 2 bases and 0 bases respectively, with 11 bases between them. The CDR3 covers 16 residues. CDR3 nucleotide sequence: TGTGCCAGCAGTGAACCGGGGAGGCTAGCCAAAAACATTCAGTACTTC. This sequence encodes CASSEPGRLAKNIQYF.

This clone was observed once. V is TRBV7-9 and J is TRBJ2-7; D gene unclear. V was cut by 1 base and J by 6 bases, with 7 bases left in between. This CDR3 is built from 12 residues. Looked up from germline, CDR1 is SEHNR and CDR2 is FQNEAQ (reference sequence). The CDR3: CASSLDYGEQYF. The CDR3 DNA follows: TGTGCCAGCAGCTTAGATTACGGCGAGCAGTACTTC.

This chain uses TRBV12-5 with TRBJ1-1; the match to TRBD1 covers 7 bases. J was trimmed by 1 base and V by 9 bases; bases with no gene match: 8. Germline V gives CDR1 LGHNT, CDR2 FRNRAP. The CDR3 consists of 14 residues. The CDR3 nucleotides read TGTGCTAGCCAACACAGGGGACCGAACACTGAAGCTTTCTTT. Its translation: CASQHRGPNTEAFF.

The chain recombines TRBV19 with TRBJ2-7; D is perhaps TRBD1 (6 bases). The CDR3 is 13 amino acids. V was cut by 5 bases and J by 1 base, with 9 bases left in between. Germline CDR1 and CDR2: LNHDA and SQIVND (reference sequence). CDR3 protein: CASSPGQSYEQYF. CDR3 bases: TGTGCCAGTAGTCCCGGACAGTCCTACGAGCAGTACTTC.

This clone has a single count. The chain carries TRBV7-9 and TRBJ1-2, with a tentative D call TRBD1 (6 bases). Between the trimmed V and J ends, which lost 5 bases and 2 bases, there was a span of 21 bases. The CDR3 loop spans 17 amino acids. CDR1 is SEHNR, CDR2 FQNEAQ, per germline (reference sequence). CDR3 in amino acids: CASSPLYNTGSNYGYTF. The DNA of the CDR3 is TGTGCCAGCAGCCCCTTATACAACACAGGGTCGAACTATGGCTACACCTTC.

The chain links TRBV7-2 to TRBJ2-7; tentative D call: TRBD2 (6 bases). Germline V gene sequence: CDR1 SGHTA, CDR2 FQGNSA. V lost 0 bases and J 2 bases, leaving 8 bases between the germline ends. This CDR3 comprises 14 residues. CDR3 coding DNA: TGTGCCAGCAGCTTAGCGGGAGGCACCTACGAGCAGTACTTC. Translated, it gives CASSLAGGTYEQYF. The variable domain in full, with the rest retrieved from reference TRBV7-2 and TRBJ2-7, is GAGVSQSPSNKVTEKGKDVELRCDPISGHTALYWYRQSLGQGLEFLIYFQGNSAPDKSGLPSDRFSAERTGGSVSTLTIQRTQQEDSAVYLCASSLAGGTYEQYFGPGTRLTVT.

The V gene is TRBV11-1, the J gene TRBJ2-1; no firm D call. V dropped 3 bases and J dropped 4 bases, with 7 bases sitting between them. This CDR3 has 13 residues. Germline V gene lookup returns CDR1 SGHAT and CDR2 FQDESV (reference sequence). This chain's CDR3 is CASSFSRYNEQFF. The DNA for the CDR3 is TGTGCCAGCAGCTTCAGCAGATACAATGAGCAGTTCTTC.

This chain uses TRBV15 with TRBJ2-7; possibly TRBD2 for D (6 bases). Per germline, CDR1 LNHNV and CDR2 YYDKDF (reference sequence). The CDR3 is made up of 16 amino acids. Trimming stripped 3 bases from V and 0 bases from J, with 15 bases between. The CDR3 loop reads CATSSPSVGGSYEQYF. The CDR3 DNA is TGTGCCACCAGCAGCCCAAGCGTGGGGGGCTCCTACGAGCAGTACTTC.

As DNA, the CDR3 is TGTGCCAGCAGCTCGGACAGGGGCAGCACCTACGAGCAGTACTTC. Translation gives CASSSDRGSTYEQYF. The chain combines TRBV28 with TRBJ2-7; 9 nucleotides line up with TRBD1. The length of the CDR3 is 15 residues. V lost 6 bases, J lost 2 bases, and 8 bases stayed unmatched. Germline V CDR1 and CDR2: MDHEN, SYDVKM.

This clone was seen only once. The J gene is TRBJ1-1, the V gene TRBV14; D not certain. V lost 1 base, J lost 5 bases, and 17 bases lay in between. There are 16 residues in the CDR3. The germline V gene encodes CDR1 SGHDN and CDR2 FVKESK. The CDR3 loop reads CASSQGNSWRGTEAFF. Written as DNA, the CDR3 is TGTGCCAGCAGCCAAGGAAACAGCTGGAGAGGAACTGAAGCTTTCTTT.

This chain uses TRBV12-5 with TRBJ2-2; D not certain. This CDR3 contains 16 residues. Germline values: CDR1 LGHNT, CDR2 FRNRAP. The V end was cut by 0 bases, the J end by 3 bases, with 11 bases between. As DNA, the CDR3 is TGTGCTAGTGGTTTGGTACCAGGAAGGGACACCGGGGAGCTGTTTTTT. Translation: CASGLVPGRDTGELFF.

The chain recombines TRBV5-1 with TRBJ1-4; D not resolved. CDR3 length equals 14 residues. Trimming pared 0 bases from V and 4 bases from J, leaving 7 bases between. Germline loops: CDR1 SGHRS, CDR2 YFSETQ. The CDR3 here is CASSLVAYNEKLFF. The CDR3, as DNA: TGCGCCAGCAGCTTGGTAGCATATAATGAAAAACTGTTTTTT.

The chain couples TRBV7-9 to TRBJ1-2; possibly TRBD1 for D (6 bases). V lost 5 bases to trimming and J lost 5 bases, with 12 bases between them. Per the germline V gene, CDR1 is SEHNR and CDR2 is FQNEAQ (reference sequence). CDR3 length: 13 amino acids. CDR3 DNA: TGTGCCAGCAGCCACTCCCAGGGGTATGGCTACACCTTC. Its protein product is CASSHSQGYGYTF.

This clone has more than one count but fewer than ten. The V call is TRBV2, the J call TRBJ2-7; the match to TRBD1 covers 8 bases. The germline gives CDR1 SNHLY, CDR2 FYNNEI. Unmatched junction bases numbered 7, after V lost 5 bases and J lost 4 bases. The CDR3 has 14 residues. The CDR3 loop is CASSTDYRGYEQYF. The CDR3, as DNA: TGTGCCAGCAGTACAGATTACAGGGGGTACGAGCAGTACTTC.

This clone has just one count. V is TRBV28 and J is TRBJ2-6; 8 nucleotides line up with TRBD1. With 6 bases clipped from V and 4 bases from J, the junction kept 5 bases outside the gene matches. The CDR3 spans 15 residues. Germline-derived CDR1 and CDR2 are MDHEN and SYDVKM. This CDR3 reads CASRDRGAGANVLTF. In DNA, the CDR3 is TGTGCCAGCAGAGACAGGGGTGCCGGGGCCAACGTCCTGACTTTC.

This sequence joins TRBV19 and TRBJ1-4; 7 bases match TRBD1. The junction had 7 bases not matched to a gene; V was cut back by 6 bases and J by 6 bases. Germline V gene data show CDR1 as LNHDA and CDR2 as SQIVND (reference sequence). The CDR3 is made up of 14 amino acids. The CDR3 region is CASRNAGQYEKLFF. CDR3 coding DNA: TGTGCCAGTAGGAATGCGGGACAGTATGAAAAACTGTTTTTT.

The genes are TRBV19 and TRBJ2-1, with a weak D call TRBD1 (6 bases). Germline loops: CDR1 LNHDA, CDR2 SQIVND (reference sequence). The CDR3 is made up of 17 amino acids. V dropped 3 bases and J dropped 3 bases, with 18 bases sitting between them. The CDR3 is CASSMGPYRAIYNEQFF. For the CDR3, the DNA is TGTGCCAGTAGTATGGGTCCCTACAGGGCGATCTACAATGAGCAGTTCTTC. Full variable domain (missing parts from reference TRBV19 and TRBJ2-1): DGGITQSPKYLFRKEGQNVTLSCEQNLNHDAMYWYRQDPGQGLRLIYYSQIVNDFQKGDIAEGYSVSREKKESFPLTVTSAQKNPTAFYLCASSMGPYRAIYNEQFFGPGTRLTVL.

The rearrangement uses TRBV7-3 and TRBJ2-1, with 7 bases fitting TRBD1. V gave up 2 bases and J gave up 6 bases; unmatched junction bases: 4. Germline loops: CDR1 SGHTA, CDR2 FQGTGA. CDR3 length: 14 amino acids. The CDR3 nucleotides read TGTGCCAGCAGCTTATCAGGGGGTCTCAATGAGCAGTTCTTC. This gives the protein CASSLSGGLNEQFF. The whole variable domain, filled in from reference TRBV7-3 and TRBJ2-1, reads GAGVSQTPSNKVTEKGKYVELRCDPISGHTALYWYRQSLGQGPEFLIYFQGTGAADDSGLPNDRFFAVRPEGSVSTLKIQRTERGDSAVYLCASSLSGGLNEQFFGPGTRLTVL.

The genes are TRBV6-5 and TRBJ2-1, with D perhaps matching TRBD1 (6 bases). The CDR3 is made up of 14 amino acids. Germline CDR1 reads MNHEY; CDR2 reads SVGAGI. The germline V and J ends were trimmed by 6 bases and 4 bases, with 13 bases remaining between them. Written as DNA, the CDR3 is TGTGCCAGCAGACCGGGGACAAATTACAATGAGCAGTTCTTC. This gives the protein CASRPGTNYNEQFF.

This chain connects TRBV27 to TRBJ1-4; TRBD1 matches at 9 bases. Per the germline V gene, CDR1 is MNHEY and CDR2 is SMNVEV (reference sequence). The CDR3 length is 15 residues. V shed 8 bases and J 8 bases; nucleotides not matched to a gene: 12. The DNA for the CDR3 is TGTGCCAGCGGAGCGAAGGGACAGGGTAGAGAAAAACTGTTTTTT. This encodes CASGAKGQGREKLFF.

CDR3 nucleotide sequence: TGTGCCAGCAGCATCTCAGAAAACACTGAAGCTTTCTTT. This encodes CASSISENTEAFF. The chain carries TRBV7-9 and TRBJ1-1, with unresolved D. Germline loops: CDR1 SEHNR, CDR2 FQNEAQ (reference sequence). V gave up 5 bases and J gave up 2 bases, with 9 bases separating them. The CDR3 is made up of 13 amino acids.

The chain combines TRBV7-6 with TRBJ2-3; 7 nucleotides agree with TRBD2. With V trimmed by 2 bases and J by 0 bases, 5 bases remained unmatched. The CDR3 sequence is 16 residues long. Germline V lookup: CDR1 SGHVS, CDR2 FNYEAQ. As DNA, the CDR3 is TGTGCCAGCAGCTTACCCCCTAGCGGAAGCACAGATACGCAGTATTTT. Protein sequence: CASSLPPSGSTDTQYF.

The chain links TRBV9 to TRBJ2-3; D possibly corresponds to TRBD2 (6 bases). Trimming took off 3 bases at V and 8 bases at J, with 16 bases between the two ends. The CDR3 sequence is 14 residues long. The V gene's germline CDR1 is SGDLS and CDR2 YYNGEE. The CDR3: CASSAKQVGGTQYF. In DNA form, the CDR3 reads TGTGCCAGCAGCGCTAAACAAGTGGGGGGTACGCAGTATTTT.

The CDR3 bases are TGTGCCAGCAGTCTCAATTCACCCCTCCACTTT. Protein: CASSLNSPLHF. The chain uses TRBV27 and TRBJ1-6; D uncertain. Germline V gives CDR1 MNHEY, CDR2 SMNVEV (reference sequence). V lost 5 bases and J 7 bases, leaving 3 bases between the germline ends. There are 11 residues in the CDR3.